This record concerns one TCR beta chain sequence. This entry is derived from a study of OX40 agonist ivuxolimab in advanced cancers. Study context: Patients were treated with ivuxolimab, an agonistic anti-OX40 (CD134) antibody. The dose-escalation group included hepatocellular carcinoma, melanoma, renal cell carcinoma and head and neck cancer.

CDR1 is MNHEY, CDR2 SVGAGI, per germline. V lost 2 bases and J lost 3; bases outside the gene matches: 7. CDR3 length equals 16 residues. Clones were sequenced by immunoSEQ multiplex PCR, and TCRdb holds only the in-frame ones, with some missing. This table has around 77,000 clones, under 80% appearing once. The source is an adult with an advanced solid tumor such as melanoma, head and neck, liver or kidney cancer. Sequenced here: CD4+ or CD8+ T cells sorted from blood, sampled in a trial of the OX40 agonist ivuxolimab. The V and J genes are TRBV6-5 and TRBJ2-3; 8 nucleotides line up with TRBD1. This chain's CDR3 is CASSYGPGDRTDTQYF. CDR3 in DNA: TGTGCCAGCAGTTACGGGCCAGGGGACAGGACAGATACGCAGTATTTT.